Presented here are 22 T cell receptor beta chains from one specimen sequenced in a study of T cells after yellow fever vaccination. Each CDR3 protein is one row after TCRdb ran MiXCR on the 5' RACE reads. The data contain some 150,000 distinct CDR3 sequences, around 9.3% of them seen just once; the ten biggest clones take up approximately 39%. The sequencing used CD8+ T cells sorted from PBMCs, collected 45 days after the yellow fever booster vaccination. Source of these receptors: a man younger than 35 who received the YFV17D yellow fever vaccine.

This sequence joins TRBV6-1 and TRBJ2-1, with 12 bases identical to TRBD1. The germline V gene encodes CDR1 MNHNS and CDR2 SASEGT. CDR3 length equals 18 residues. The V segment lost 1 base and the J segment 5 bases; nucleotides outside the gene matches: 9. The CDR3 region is CASSEVWGQGAPNNEQFF. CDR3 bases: TGTGCCAGCAGTGAAGTATGGGGACAGGGGGCACCGAACAATGAGCAGTTCTTC.

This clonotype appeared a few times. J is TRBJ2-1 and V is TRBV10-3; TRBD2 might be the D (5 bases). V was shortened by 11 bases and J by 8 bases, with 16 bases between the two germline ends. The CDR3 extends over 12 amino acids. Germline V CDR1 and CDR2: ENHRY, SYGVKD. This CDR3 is CALGVGGHEQFF. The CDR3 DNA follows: TGTGCCCTTGGGGTAGGCGGGCATGAGCAGTTCTTC.

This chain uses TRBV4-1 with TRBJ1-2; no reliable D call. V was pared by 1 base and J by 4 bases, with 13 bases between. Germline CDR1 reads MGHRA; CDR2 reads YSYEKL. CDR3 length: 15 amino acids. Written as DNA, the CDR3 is TGCGCCAGCAGCCAAGGGGATCCCTCGCCCTATGGCTACACCTTC. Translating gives CASSQGDPSPYGYTF.

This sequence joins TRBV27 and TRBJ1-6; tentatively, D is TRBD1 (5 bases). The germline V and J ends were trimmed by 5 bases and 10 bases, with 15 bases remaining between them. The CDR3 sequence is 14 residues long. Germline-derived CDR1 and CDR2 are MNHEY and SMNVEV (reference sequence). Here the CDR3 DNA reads TGTGCCAGCAGTACCGGGACTAGAGCGTCACCCCTCCACTTT. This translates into CASSTGTRASPLHF.

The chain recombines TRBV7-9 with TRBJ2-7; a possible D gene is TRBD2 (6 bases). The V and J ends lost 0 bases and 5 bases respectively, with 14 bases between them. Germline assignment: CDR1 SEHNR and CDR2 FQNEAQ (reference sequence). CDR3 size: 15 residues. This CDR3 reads CASSLAAGILNEQYF. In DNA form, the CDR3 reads TGTGCCAGCAGCTTAGCGGCGGGGATATTGAACGAGCAGTACTTC.

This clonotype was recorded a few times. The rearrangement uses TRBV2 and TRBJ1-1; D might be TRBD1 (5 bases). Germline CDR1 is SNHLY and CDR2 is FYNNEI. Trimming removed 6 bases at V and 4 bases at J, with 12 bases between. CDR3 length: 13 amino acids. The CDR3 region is CASRDPGSTEAFF. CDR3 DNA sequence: TGTGCCAGCAGAGACCCAGGGTCCACTGAAGCTTTCTTT.

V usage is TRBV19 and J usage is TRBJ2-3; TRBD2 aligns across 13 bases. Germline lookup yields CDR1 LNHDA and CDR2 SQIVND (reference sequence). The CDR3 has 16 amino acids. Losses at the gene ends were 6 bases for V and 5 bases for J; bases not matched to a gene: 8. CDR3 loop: CASRITSGGAEDTQYF. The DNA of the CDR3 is TGTGCCAGTAGGATAACTAGCGGGGGGGCCGAAGATACGCAGTATTTT.

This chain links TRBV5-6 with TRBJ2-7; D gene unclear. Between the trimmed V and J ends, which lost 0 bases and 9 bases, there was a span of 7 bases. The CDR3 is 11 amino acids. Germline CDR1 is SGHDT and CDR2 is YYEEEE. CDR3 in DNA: TGTGCCAGCAGCTTGGAGGGTCGGCAGTACTTC. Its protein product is CASSLEGRQYF.

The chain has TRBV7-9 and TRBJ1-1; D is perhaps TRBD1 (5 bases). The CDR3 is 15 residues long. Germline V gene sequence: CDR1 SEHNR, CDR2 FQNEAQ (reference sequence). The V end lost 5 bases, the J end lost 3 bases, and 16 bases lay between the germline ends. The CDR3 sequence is CASSPFRGADTEAFF. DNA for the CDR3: TGTGCCAGCAGCCCCTTTCGGGGCGCGGACACTGAAGCTTTCTTT.

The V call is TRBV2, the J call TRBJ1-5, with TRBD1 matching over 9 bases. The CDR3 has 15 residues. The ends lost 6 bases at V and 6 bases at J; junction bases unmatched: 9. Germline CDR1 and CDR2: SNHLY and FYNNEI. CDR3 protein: CASRWDREGGQPQHF. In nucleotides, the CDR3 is TGTGCCAGCAGGTGGGACAGGGAAGGGGGTCAGCCCCAGCATTTT. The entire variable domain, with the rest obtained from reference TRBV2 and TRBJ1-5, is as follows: EPEVTQTPSHQVTQMGQEVILRCVPISNHLYFYWYRQILGQKVEFLVSFYNNEISEKSEIFDDQFSVERPDGSNFTLKIRSTKLEDSAMYFCASRWDREGGQPQHFGDGTRLSIL.

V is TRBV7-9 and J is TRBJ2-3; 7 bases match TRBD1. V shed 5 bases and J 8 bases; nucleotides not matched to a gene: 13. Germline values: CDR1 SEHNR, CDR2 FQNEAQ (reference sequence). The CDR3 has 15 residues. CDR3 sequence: CASSLPDRVLSTQYF. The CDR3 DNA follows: TGTGCCAGCAGCCTCCCCGACAGGGTACTCAGTACGCAGTATTTT.

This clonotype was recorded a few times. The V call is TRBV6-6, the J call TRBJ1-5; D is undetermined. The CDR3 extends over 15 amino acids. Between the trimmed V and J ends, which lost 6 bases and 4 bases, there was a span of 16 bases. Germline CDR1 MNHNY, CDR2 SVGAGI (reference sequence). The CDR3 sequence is CASSPTSRRNQPQHF. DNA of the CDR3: TGTGCCAGCAGCCCGACTTCGAGGCGAAATCAGCCCCAGCATTTT.

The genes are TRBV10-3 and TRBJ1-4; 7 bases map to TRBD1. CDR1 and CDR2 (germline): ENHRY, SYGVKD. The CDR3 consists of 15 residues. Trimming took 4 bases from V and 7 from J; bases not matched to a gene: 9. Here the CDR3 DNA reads TGTGCCATCAGTGGGTCCGGGGACAGTCTTGAAAAACTGTTTTTT. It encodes CAISGSGDSLEKLFF.

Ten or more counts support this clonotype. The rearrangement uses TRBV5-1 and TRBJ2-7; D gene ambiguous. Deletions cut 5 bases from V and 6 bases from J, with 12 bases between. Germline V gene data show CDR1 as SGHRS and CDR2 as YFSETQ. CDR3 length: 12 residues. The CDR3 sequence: CASRLDPTEQYF. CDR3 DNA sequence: TGCGCCAGCAGGCTCGATCCGACCGAGCAGTACTTC.

CDR3 nucleotides: TGTGCCAGCAGTTTACTAGCGGGGTACAATGAGCAGTTCTTC. Translation gives CASSLLAGYNEQFF. The chain has TRBV27 and TRBJ2-1; 9 nucleotides align to TRBD2. The V segment lost 2 bases and the J segment 4 bases; nucleotides outside the gene matches: 0. The CDR3 is 14 residues long. Per the germline V gene, CDR1 is MNHEY and CDR2 is SMNVEV (reference sequence).

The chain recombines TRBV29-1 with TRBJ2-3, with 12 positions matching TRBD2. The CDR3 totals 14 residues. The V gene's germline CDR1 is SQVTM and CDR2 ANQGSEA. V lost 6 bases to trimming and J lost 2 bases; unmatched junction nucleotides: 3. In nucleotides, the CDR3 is TGCAGCGTCCGACTAGCGGGGGACACAGATACGCAGTATTTT. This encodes CSVRLAGDTDTQYF.

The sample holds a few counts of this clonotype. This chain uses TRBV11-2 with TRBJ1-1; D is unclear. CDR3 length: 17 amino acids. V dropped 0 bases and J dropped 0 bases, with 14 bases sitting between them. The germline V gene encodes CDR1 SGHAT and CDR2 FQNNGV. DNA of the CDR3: TGTGCCAGCAGCTTAGAGCGAGGGCCGGGGATGAACACTGAAGCTTTCTTT. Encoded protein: CASSLERGPGMNTEAFF.

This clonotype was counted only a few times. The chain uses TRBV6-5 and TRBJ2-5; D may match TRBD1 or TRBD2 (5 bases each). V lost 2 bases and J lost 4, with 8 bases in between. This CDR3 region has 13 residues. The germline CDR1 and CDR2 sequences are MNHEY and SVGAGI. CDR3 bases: TGTGCCAGCAGTTACGGGGGATCAGAGACCCAGTACTTC. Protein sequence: CASSYGGSETQYF.

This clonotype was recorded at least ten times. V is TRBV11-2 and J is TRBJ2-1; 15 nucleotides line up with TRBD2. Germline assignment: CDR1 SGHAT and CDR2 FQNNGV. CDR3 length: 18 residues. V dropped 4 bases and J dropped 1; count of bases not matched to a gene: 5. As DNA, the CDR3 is TGTGCCAGCAGCTGGGGACTAGCGGGGGGATCATCCTACAATGAGCAGTTCTTC. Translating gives CASSWGLAGGSSYNEQFF.

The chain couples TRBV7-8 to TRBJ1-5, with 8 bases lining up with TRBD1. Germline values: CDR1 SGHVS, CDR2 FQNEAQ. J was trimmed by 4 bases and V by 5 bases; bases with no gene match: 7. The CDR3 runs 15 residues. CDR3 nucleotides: TGTGCCAGCAGCCTCCTGCACAGGGGGAATCAGCCCCAGCATTTT. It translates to CASSLLHRGNQPQHF. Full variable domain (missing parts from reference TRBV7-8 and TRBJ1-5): GAGVSQSPRYKVAKRGQDVALRCDPISGHVSLFWYQQALGQGPEFLTYFQNEAQLDKSGLPSDRFFAERPEGSVSTLKIQRTQQEDSAVYLCASSLLHRGNQPQHFGDGTRLSIL.

Here the CDR3 DNA reads TGTGCCAGCAGCTCGACACAGGGGTGGGAGCAGTACGTC. It codes for CASSSTQGWEQYV. The rearrangement joins TRBV5-5 to TRBJ2-7, with TRBD1 identical over 7 bases. J was trimmed by 7 bases and V by 3 bases; bases with no gene match: 7. CDR1 and CDR2 (germline): SGHKS, YYEKEE (reference sequence). The CDR3 has 13 amino acids.

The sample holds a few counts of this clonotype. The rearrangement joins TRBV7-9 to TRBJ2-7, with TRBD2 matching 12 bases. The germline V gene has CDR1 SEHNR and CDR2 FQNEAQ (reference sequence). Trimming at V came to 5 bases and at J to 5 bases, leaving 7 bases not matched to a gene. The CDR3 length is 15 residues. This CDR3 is CASSLLAGGPNEQYF. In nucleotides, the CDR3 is TGTGCCAGCAGCCTGCTAGCGGGGGGGCCCAACGAGCAGTACTTC.